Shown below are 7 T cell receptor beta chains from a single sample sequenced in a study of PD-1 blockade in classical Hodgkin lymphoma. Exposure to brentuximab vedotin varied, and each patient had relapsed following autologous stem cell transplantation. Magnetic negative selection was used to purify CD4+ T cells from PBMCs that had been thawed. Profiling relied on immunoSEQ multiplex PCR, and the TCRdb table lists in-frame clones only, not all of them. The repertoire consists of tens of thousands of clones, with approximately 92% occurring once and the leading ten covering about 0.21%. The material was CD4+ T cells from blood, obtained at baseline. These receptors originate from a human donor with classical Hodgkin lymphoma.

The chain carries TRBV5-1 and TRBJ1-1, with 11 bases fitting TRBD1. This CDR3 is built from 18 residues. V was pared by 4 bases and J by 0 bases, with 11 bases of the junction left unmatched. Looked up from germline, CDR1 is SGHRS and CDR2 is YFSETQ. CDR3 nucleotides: TGCGCCAGCAGCGTGGACAGGGGGCGAGCTTTGGTGAACACTGAAGCTTTCTTT. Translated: CASSVDRGRALVNTEAFF.

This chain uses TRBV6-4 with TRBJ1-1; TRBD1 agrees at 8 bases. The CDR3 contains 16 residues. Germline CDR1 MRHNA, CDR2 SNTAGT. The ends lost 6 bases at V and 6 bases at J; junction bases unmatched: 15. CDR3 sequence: CASSPLQGAEVAEAFF. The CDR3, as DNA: TGTGCCAGCAGCCCTTTGCAGGGGGCGGAGGTGGCTGAAGCTTTCTTT.

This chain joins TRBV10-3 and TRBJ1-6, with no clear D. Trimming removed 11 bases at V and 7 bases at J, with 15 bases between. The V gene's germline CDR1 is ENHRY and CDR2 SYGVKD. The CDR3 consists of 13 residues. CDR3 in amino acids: CAASSGRNSPLHF. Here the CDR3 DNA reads TGTGCCGCCTCTTCCGGCAGAAATTCACCCCTCCACTTT.

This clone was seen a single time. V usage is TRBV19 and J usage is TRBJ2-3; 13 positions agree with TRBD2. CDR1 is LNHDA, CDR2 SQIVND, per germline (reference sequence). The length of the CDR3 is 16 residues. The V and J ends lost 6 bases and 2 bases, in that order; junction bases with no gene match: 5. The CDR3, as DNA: TGTGCCAGTAGGGGACTAGCGGGATTCATCACAGATACGCAGTATTTT. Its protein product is CASRGLAGFITDTQYF.

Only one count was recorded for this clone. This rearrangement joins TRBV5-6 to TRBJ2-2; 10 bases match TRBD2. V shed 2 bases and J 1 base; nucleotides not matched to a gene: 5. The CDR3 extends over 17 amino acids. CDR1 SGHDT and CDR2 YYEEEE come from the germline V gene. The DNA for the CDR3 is TGTGCCAGCAGCTTCAGGGCTAGCGGGAGGAACACCGGGGAGCTGTTTTTT. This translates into CASSFRASGRNTGELFF. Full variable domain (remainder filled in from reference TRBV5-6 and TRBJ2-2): DAGVTQSPTHLIKTRGQQVTLRCSPKSGHDTVSWYQQALGQGPQFIFQYYEEEERQRGNFPDRFSGHQFPNYSSELNVNALLLGDSALYLCASSFRASGRNTGELFFGEGSRLTVL.

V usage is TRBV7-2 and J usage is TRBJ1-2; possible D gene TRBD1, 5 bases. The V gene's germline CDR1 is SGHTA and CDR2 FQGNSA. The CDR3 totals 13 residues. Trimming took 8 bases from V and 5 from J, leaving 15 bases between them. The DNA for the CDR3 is TGTGCCAGCCATCCCGAGACAGTGTATGGCTACACCTTC. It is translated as CASHPETVYGYTF.

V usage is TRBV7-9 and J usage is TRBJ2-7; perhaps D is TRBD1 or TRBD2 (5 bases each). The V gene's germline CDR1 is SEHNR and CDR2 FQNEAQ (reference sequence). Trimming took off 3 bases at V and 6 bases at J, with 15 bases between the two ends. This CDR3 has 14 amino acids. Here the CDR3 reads CASSLGTDFVEQYF. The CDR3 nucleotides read TGTGCCAGCAGCTTGGGGACGGACTTTGTCGAGCAGTACTTC.